The 17 T cell receptor beta chains below were found in one sample sequenced in a study of T cell changes during pregnancy in multiple sclerosis. Assay: immunoSEQ multiplex PCR; the TCRdb copy retains only in-frame clones and omits some. The sample shows tens of thousands of clones, about nine tenths of them seen only once. The sample in question was peripheral blood, obtained in the second trimester of pregnancy. Receptors originate from a female donor with multiple sclerosis, enrolled in a pregnancy study.

The chain carries TRBV5-8 and TRBJ1-1; D call uncertain. Germline loops: CDR1 SGHTS, CDR2 YDEGEE. Trimming took off 0 bases at V and 8 bases at J, with 5 bases between the two ends. The CDR3 has 11 residues. CDR3 sequence reads: CASSLAVEAFF. For the CDR3, the DNA is TGTGCCAGCAGCTTGGCAGTGGAAGCTTTCTTT.

The chain couples TRBV7-2 to TRBJ1-1; D possibly corresponds to TRBD1 (6 bases). This CDR3 is 14 amino acids long. V was trimmed by 10 bases and J by 1 base, leaving 16 bases between them. Germline CDR1 reads SGHTA; CDR2 reads FQGNSA. The CDR3 reads CATARDRKNTEAFF. DNA of the CDR3: TGTGCCACCGCCCGAGACAGGAAGAACACTGAAGCTTTCTTT.

This clone was detected only once. This chain links TRBV7-9 with TRBJ2-7; possible D gene TRBD2, 7 bases. From germline, CDR1 is SEHNR and CDR2 FQNEAQ (reference sequence). V was clipped by 3 bases and J by 3 bases, with 15 bases between them. This CDR3 spans 15 amino acids. The CDR3 protein is CASSFAGAPLYEQYF. CDR3 DNA: TGTGCCAGCAGCTTTGCGGGGGCGCCGCTCTACGAGCAGTACTTC.

The V and J genes are TRBV6-5 and TRBJ1-2, with TRBD1 matching over 7 bases. The ends lost 6 bases at V and 8 bases at J; junction bases unmatched: 12. The length of the CDR3 is 14 residues. Germline CDR1 is MNHEY and CDR2 is SVGAGI. The CDR3 here is CASSPKQGRSGYTF. The CDR3, as DNA: TGTGCCAGCAGCCCCAAACAGGGGCGGAGCGGCTACACCTTC.

The chain employs TRBV14 and TRBJ2-4, with D perhaps matching TRBD2 (5 bases). The length of the CDR3 is 12 residues. Germline V gives CDR1 SGHDN, CDR2 FVKESK. Trimming removed 5 bases from V and 9 bases from J, with 11 bases in between. The CDR3 sequence is CASSSGLGIQYF. CDR3 bases: TGTGCCAGCAGCAGCGGCCTTGGCATTCAGTACTTC.

The V and J genes are TRBV28 and TRBJ1-2; D ambiguous. The V and J ends lost 6 bases and 0 bases respectively, with 17 bases between them. The germline V gene encodes CDR1 MDHEN and CDR2 SYDVKM. The CDR3 is 16 residues long. The CDR3 sequence is CASSPGSWAANYGYTF. The CDR3 nucleotides read TGTGCCAGCAGCCCTGGCAGTTGGGCTGCTAACTATGGCTACACCTTC.

V usage is TRBV15 and J usage is TRBJ1-4, with TRBD1 identical over 11 bases. The V segment lost 3 bases and the J segment 8 bases; nucleotides outside the gene matches: 14. Germline CDR1 is LNHNV and CDR2 is YYDKDF (reference sequence). CDR3 length: 18 amino acids. The CDR3 region has the DNA TGTGCCACCAGCAGTTATACTGGACAGGGGGCTGAGGGGGAAAAACTGTTTTTT. It encodes CATSSYTGQGAEGEKLFF. The full variable domain, its missing parts supplied by reference TRBV15 and TRBJ1-4, is DAMVIQNPRYQVTQFGKPVTLSCSQTLNHNVMYWYQQKSSQAPKLLFHYYDKDFNNEADTPDNFQSRRPNTSFCFLDIRSPGLGDTAMYLCATSSYTGQGAEGEKLFFGSGTQLSVL.

V is TRBV5-4 and J is TRBJ2-1, with a weak D call TRBD2 (6 bases). The V gene lost 3 bases and the J gene lost 3 bases, with 13 bases spanning the gap. This CDR3 has 15 residues. Germline loops: CDR1 SGHNT, CDR2 YYREEE (reference sequence). CDR3 coding DNA: TGTGCCAGCAGCTCAGCGGGCGCTTTCTACAATGAGCAGTTCTTC. Protein: CASSSAGAFYNEQFF.

V is TRBV28 and J is TRBJ1-4; TRBD1 aligns across 10 bases. The CDR3 extends over 16 amino acids. CDR1 is MDHEN, CDR2 SYDVKM, per germline. V gave up 3 bases and J gave up 0 bases; unmatched junction bases: 1. The CDR3 spells CASSFGTGATNEKLFF. The CDR3 DNA reads as TGTGCCAGCAGTTTTGGGACAGGGGCAACTAATGAAAAACTGTTTTTT.

This clone was recorded a few times. V is TRBV19 and J is TRBJ2-5, with 10 positions matching TRBD2. Germline-derived CDR1 and CDR2 are LNHDA and SQIVND (reference sequence). V was pared by 4 bases and J by 5 bases, with 10 bases of the junction left unmatched. CDR3 size: 16 residues. Here the CDR3 DNA reads TGTGCCAGTAGTAGGACAAGCGGGGGGGCCTGGGAGACCCAGTACTTC. Its protein is CASSRTSGGAWETQYF.

CDR3 residues: CASSETGTGVSSGNTIYF. The CDR3 region has the DNA TGTGCCAGCAGTGAAACCGGGACAGGGGTTTCCTCTGGAAACACCATATATTTT. V gene TRBV25-1 combines with J gene TRBJ1-3; 10 positions match TRBD1. V gave up 2 bases and J gave up 0 bases; unmatched junction bases: 7. Germline values: CDR1 MGHDK, CDR2 SYGVNS. This CDR3 is built from 18 residues.

The CDR3 region has the DNA TGTGCCAGCAGCGTAGACTTCTCTGGAAACACCATATATTTT. Encoded protein: CASSVDFSGNTIYF. This rearrangement joins TRBV9 to TRBJ1-3; D not resolved. V was clipped by 0 bases and J by 0 bases, with 4 bases between them. Looked up from germline, CDR1 is SGDLS and CDR2 is YYNGEE. The length of the CDR3 is 14 residues.

This CDR3 reads CASSQTGTGAVQETQYF. In DNA, the CDR3 is TGCGCCAGCAGCCAAACGGGGACAGGTGCCGTCCAAGAGACCCAGTACTTC. The chain recombines TRBV4-1 with TRBJ2-5; 8 bases agree with TRBD1. This CDR3 has 17 amino acids. V dropped 2 bases and J dropped 1; count of bases not matched to a gene: 9. Germline V CDR1 and CDR2: MGHRA, YSYEKL.

The chain employs TRBV11-3 and TRBJ2-7; no clear D gene. Germline-derived CDR1 and CDR2 are SGHNT and YENEEA. The CDR3 loop spans 11 amino acids. Trimming shortened V by 5 bases and J by 3 bases, and 5 bases separated the two germline ends. Here the CDR3 reads CASSIYYEQYF. CDR3 nucleotide sequence: TGTGCCAGCAGCATATACTACGAGCAGTACTTC.

This chain connects TRBV10-3 to TRBJ2-1; 7 nucleotides match TRBD1. Germline lookup yields CDR1 ENHRY and CDR2 SYGVKD. The CDR3 sequence is 17 residues long. V lost 2 bases to trimming and J lost 5 bases; unmatched junction nucleotides: 12. This CDR3 reads CAISELPGQTTDNEQFF. The CDR3 nucleotides read TGTGCCATCAGTGAGCTTCCGGGACAGACGACCGACAATGAGCAGTTCTTC.

The chain links TRBV12-5 to TRBJ2-7, with D tentatively TRBD1 (7 bases). Trimming removed 5 bases at V and 5 bases at J, with 10 bases between. CDR3 length equals 12 residues. Germline lookup yields CDR1 LGHNT and CDR2 FRNRAP. As DNA, the CDR3 is TGTGCTAGTGGTACAGGGGAGGACGAGCAGTACTTC. Translation gives CASGTGEDEQYF.

This rearrangement joins TRBV5-1 to TRBJ1-3; 8 bases match TRBD1. Germline CDR1 SGHRS, CDR2 YFSETQ. V was pared by 4 bases and J by 2 bases, with 8 bases of the junction left unmatched. The CDR3 totals 16 residues. The CDR3, as DNA: TGCGCCAGCAGCCTATTGCCGGGACAGGCTGGAAACACCATATATTTT. This codes for CASSLLPGQAGNTIYF.